This T cell receptor (beta chain) was recorded in a study of T cells expressing NK-cell markers. The CDR3 is 14 amino acids. In germline, CDR1 is DFQATT, CDR2 SNEGSKA (reference sequence). One entry per CDR3 protein, without DNA, is what TCRdb gives after re-calling the 5' RACE reads. The sample features under 500,000 distinct CDR3 sequences, with roughly 8% in its top ten. The material sequenced was blood T cells: a sorted CD56 or NKG2C T cell subset, CD4+ or CD8+ T cells, or bulk PBMC T cells (not recorded which). The TCR sequence derives from a woman aged 18-70 years in good health. The chain employs TRBV20-1 and TRBJ1-6. The CDR3 region is CSARDLGVGSPLHF.